This TCR beta chain is from a study of cytomegalovirus exposure and HLA in healthy donors. The repertoire was sequenced with immunoSEQ multiplex PCR; TCRdb's copy has only in-frame clones and lacks some. The repertoire holds about 150,000 clones, with 90% to 95% as singletons. Trimming took off 7 bases at V and 3 bases at J, with 10 bases between the two ends. Per the germline V gene, CDR1 is ENHRY and CDR2 is SYGVKD. The CDR3 totals 13 residues. Details on this clone: What it binds is not known.

Whole-study findings and limits: Three chains linked to CMV were shown in vitro to be specific for CMV antigens. The study labeled approximately 150 TCR beta chains cytomegalovirus-associated.

This sequence was found in a man in his late teens or twenties in good health and CMV-seronegative. Material for sequencing was PBMCs. This chain uses TRBV10-3 with TRBJ1-3; unclear D gene. The CDR3 is CAITPVGGNTIYF. Written as DNA, the CDR3 is TGTGCCATCACGCCGGTTGGTGGAAACACCATATATTTT.